Listed below are T cell receptor beta chains from one sample, sequenced in a study of T cell changes during pregnancy in multiple sclerosis. Method: immunoSEQ multiplex PCR; TCRdb's copy keeps in-frame clones and lacks some. The sample has around 79,000 clones, 75% to 95% seen once. The specimen was CD4+ T cells from peripheral blood mononuclear cells, collected in the second trimester of pregnancy. Receptors were obtained from a female donor with multiple sclerosis, enrolled in a pregnancy study. Both conserved end residues are part of each CDR3. A D gene is named only where the DNA matches it firmly. For some rows the clone size is stated as once, few or many, or as a class when expanded; others skip it.

V gene	clone size	D gene	J gene	CDR3 DNA	CDR3 protein
TRBV10-3	NA	TRBD2	TRBJ2-3	TGTGCCATCAGTACTAGCGGGGGGCCGTCGGGTACGCAGTATTTT	CAISTSGGPSGTQYF
TRBV12-5	NA	NA	TRBJ1-2	TGTGCTAGTGGCTCTTCCGGGACACCCACTAACTATGGCTACACCTTC	CASGSSGTPTNYGYTF
TRBV4-2	NA	TRBD1	TRBJ1-6	TGTGCCAGCAGCCAAGATACGGGACAGAAGAATTCACCCCTCCACTTT	CASSQDTGQKNSPLHF
TRBV27	NA	TRBD1	TRBJ1-1	TGTGCCAGCAGTTTATCTGGGATCGGACAGGACACTGAAGCTTTCTTT	CASSLSGIGQDTEAFF
TRBV30	once	NA	TRBJ1-1	TGTGCCTGGAGTGTACACAGCATGAACACTGAAGCTTTCTTT	CAWSVHSMNTEAFF
TRBV7-9	NA	NA	TRBJ1-4	TGTGCCAGCAGTTCTGGACAGTATAATGAAAAACTGTTTTTT	CASSSGQYNEKLFF
TRBV7-2	NA	TRBD1	TRBJ2-7	TGTGCCAGCAGCGTGGGACAGGGGGCCTACGAGCAGTACTTC	CASSVGQGAYEQYF
TRBV6-5	NA	TRBD2	TRBJ2-1	TGTGCCAGCAGTCGCGGGAGCTACAATGAGCAGTTCTTC	CASSRGSYNEQFF
TRBV9	NA	TRBD2	TRBJ2-1	TGTGCCAGCAGGAGCGGGAGGGAGGGTGAGCAGTTCTTC	CASRSGREGEQFF
TRBV10-3	NA	NA	TRBJ1-6	TGTGCCATCAAGGACAGCTCCTATAATTCACCCCTCCACTTT	CAIKDSSYNSPLHF
TRBV9	NA	NA	TRBJ1-2	TGTGCCAGCACGCCCGACTCTCGGCGGATCGTGGGTGGCTACACCTTC	CASTPDSRRIVGGYTF
TRBV5-5	NA	TRBD1	TRBJ1-1	TGTGCCAGCAGCCGAAGGACAGGGGGTTTTGTGAACACTGAAGCTTTCTTT	CASSRRTGGFVNTEAFF
TRBV9	NA	TRBD1	TRBJ1-6	TGTGCCAGCAGCGGGACAGGGGGTTCACCCCTCCACTTT	CASSGTGGSPLHF
TRBV7-8	NA	NA	TRBJ1-3	TGTGCCAGCAGCTTAGCGAAGGGGTTCTCTGGAAACACCATATATTTT	CASSLAKGFSGNTIYF
TRBV19	NA	TRBD1	TRBJ1-5	TGTGCCAGTAGGACGACAGGGGCATGGAGCAATCAGCCCCAGCATTTT	CASRTTGAWSNQPQHF
TRBV5-1	NA	NA	TRBJ1-4	TGCGCCAGCCGCCCACCGGGGGTTAGTGAAAAACTGTTTTTT	CASRPPGVSEKLFF
TRBV11-3	NA	TRBD2	TRBJ2-5	TGTGCCAGCAGCTTAACCCTAGGACTAGTATGGCAAGAGACCCAGTACTTC	CASSLTLGLVWQETQYF
TRBV18	NA	NA	TRBJ1-2	TGTGCCAGCTCACCACTGGCAGTTGACTATGGCTACACCTTC	CASSPLAVDYGYTF
TRBV4-1	NA	TRBD2	TRBJ2-7	TGCGCCAGCAGCCAAGGGAATAGCGGGGGCCTCCGAAGCTCCTACGAGCAGTACTTC	CASSQGNSGGLRSSYEQYF
TRBV9	NA	NA	TRBJ1-1	TGTGCCAGCAGCGCAAACACTATGGGTAACACTGAAGCTTTCTTT	CASSANTMGNTEAFF
TRBV30	few	NA	TRBJ1-1	TGTGCCTGGAGGAAGACAGGGAACACTGAAGCTTTCTTT	CAWRKTGNTEAFF
TRBV5-4	NA	NA	TRBJ2-1	TGTGCCAGCAGCTTGGCCACGGATACAATGAGGGAGCAGTTCTTC	CASSLATDTMREQFF
TRBV21-1	NA	NA	TRBJ1-1	TGTGCCAGCAGCCCTGGGGAGGGGCAATACTATGAAGCTTTCTTT	CASSPGEGQYYEAFF
TRBV27	NA	NA	TRBJ2-1	TGTGCCAGCAGTTTCCTCAAAACAGGAAGCTCCTACAATGAGCAGTTCTTC	CASSFLKTGSSYNEQFF
TRBV18	NA	NA	TRBJ1-5	TGTGCCAGCTCATCCCAGGATAATCAGCCCCAGCATTTT	CASSSQDNQPQHF
TRBV7-2	NA	NA	TRBJ2-7	TGTGCCAGCAGGATGGGTTCCGGGACACAATACGAGCAGTACTTC	CASRMGSGTQYEQYF
TRBV19	NA	NA	TRBJ2-3	TGTGCCAGTAGTAAAGCAGGGTTAGATCTGGTGGATACGCAGTATTTT	CASSKAGLDLVDTQYF
TRBV5-1	few	NA	TRBJ1-6	TGCGCCAGCAGCTTGCTCGGGAGGGACGCGGACAATTCACCCCTCCACTTT	CASSLLGRDADNSPLHF
TRBV5-1	NA	NA	TRBJ1-2	TGCGCCAGCAGCCCACGGGATTCTGGTTCCTATGGCTACACCTTC	CASSPRDSGSYGYTF
TRBV7-8	NA	TRBD2	TRBJ2-1	TGTGCCAGCAGACCCCCACTACGGGAGGACCCCTACAATGAGCAGTTCTTC	CASRPPLREDPYNEQFF
TRBV18	NA	TRBD1	TRBJ1-3	TGTGCCAGCTCACCAACGGCAGGGGGAGGAAACACCATATATTTT	CASSPTAGGGNTIYF
TRBV15	NA	NA	TRBJ2-5	TGTGCCACCAGTGTCGGCGGAGAAGAGACCCAGTACTTC	CATSVGGEETQYF
TRBV18	once	NA	TRBJ1-4	TGTGCCAGCTCACGACGGGAGGCCTTAGAGGAAAAACTGTTTTTT	CASSRREALEEKLFF
TRBV18	NA	NA	TRBJ1-2	TGTGCCAGCTCACCGGTACAGGAGACAGTCTATGGCTACACCTTC	CASSPVQETVYGYTF
TRBV9	NA	TRBD1	TRBJ1-1	TGTGCCAGCACTCGACAGGGGATGAACACTGAAGCTTTCTTT	CASTRQGMNTEAFF
TRBV18	NA	TRBD2	TRBJ2-2	TGTGCCAGCTCACCAAGCGGGGGAATCACCGGGGAGCTGTTTTTT	CASSPSGGITGELFF
TRBV6-1	NA	TRBD2	TRBJ2-5	TGTGCCAGCAGTGAGAGGACTAGCGGGAGTGAGACCCAGTACTTC	CASSERTSGSETQYF
TRBV7-9	NA	TRBD1	TRBJ1-4	TGTGCCAGCAGCCCCTCCGGGACAGGGGATGAAAAACTGTTTTTT	CASSPSGTGDEKLFF
TRBV6-1	NA	NA	TRBJ1-1	TGTGCCAGCAGAACCAGGGGGAACACTGAAGCTTTCTTT	CASRTRGNTEAFF
TRBV7-9	NA	TRBD1	TRBJ2-7	TGTGCCAGCAGCCCTCAGGGGGCCTACGAGCAGTACTTC	CASSPQGAYEQYF